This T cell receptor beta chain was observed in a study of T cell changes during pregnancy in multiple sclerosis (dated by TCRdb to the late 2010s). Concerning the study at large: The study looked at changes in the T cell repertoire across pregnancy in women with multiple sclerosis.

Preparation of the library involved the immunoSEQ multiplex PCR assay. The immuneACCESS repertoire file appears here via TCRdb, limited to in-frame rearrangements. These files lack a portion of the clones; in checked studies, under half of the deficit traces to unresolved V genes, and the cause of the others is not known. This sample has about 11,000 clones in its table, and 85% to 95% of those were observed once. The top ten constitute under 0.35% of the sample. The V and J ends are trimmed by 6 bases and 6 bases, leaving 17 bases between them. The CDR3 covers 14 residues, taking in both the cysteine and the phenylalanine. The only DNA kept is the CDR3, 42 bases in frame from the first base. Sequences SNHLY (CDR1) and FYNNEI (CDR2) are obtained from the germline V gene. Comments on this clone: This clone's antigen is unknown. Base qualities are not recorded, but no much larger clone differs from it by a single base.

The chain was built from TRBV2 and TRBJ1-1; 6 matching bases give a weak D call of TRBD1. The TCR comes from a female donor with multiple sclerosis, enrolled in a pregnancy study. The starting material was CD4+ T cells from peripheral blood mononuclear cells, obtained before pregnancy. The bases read TGTGCCAGCAGAAGGAGGACAGCCGAGGCTGAAGCTTTCTTT. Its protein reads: CASRRRTAEAEAFF.